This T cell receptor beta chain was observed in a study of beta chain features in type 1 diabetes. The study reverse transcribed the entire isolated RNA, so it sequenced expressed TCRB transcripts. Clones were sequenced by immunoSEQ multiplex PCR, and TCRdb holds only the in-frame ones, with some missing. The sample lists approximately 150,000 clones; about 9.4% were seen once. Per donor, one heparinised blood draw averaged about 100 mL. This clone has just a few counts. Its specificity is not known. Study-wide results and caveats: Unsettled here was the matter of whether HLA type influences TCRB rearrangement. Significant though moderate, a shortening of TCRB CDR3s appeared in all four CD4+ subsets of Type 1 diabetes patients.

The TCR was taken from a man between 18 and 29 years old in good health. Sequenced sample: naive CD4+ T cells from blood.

The CDR3 DNA reads TGTGCCAGCAGCAAAGGGACAGGGTCGAACTATGGCTACACCTTC. Translating gives CASSKGTGSNYGYTF. The chain uses TRBV6-5 and TRBJ1-2, with 9 bases lining up with TRBD1. This CDR3 has 15 residues. J lost 2 bases, V lost 6 bases, and 7 bases had no gene match. CDR1 is MNHEY, CDR2 SVGAGI, per germline.